Below are 30 T cell receptor beta chains sequenced from a single sample in a study of blood T cell repertoires in COVID-19. TCRdb's table, derived via immunoSEQ multiplex PCR, lists solely in-frame clones and lacks some. The data show around 250,000 clones, more than 70% seen once. The sequenced sample was peripheral blood. These TCRs come from a man aged 40-50 years with active or convalescent COVID-19.

This chain links TRBV27 with TRBJ2-1; TRBD2 matches 9 bases. Germline V CDR1 and CDR2: MNHEY, SMNVEV (reference sequence). The junction had 19 bases not matched to a gene; V was cut back by 4 bases and J by 6 bases. The CDR3 loop spans 19 amino acids. The DNA of the CDR3 is TGTGCCAGCAGTTCCCCCCCCAGATGGGTAGCGGGAGCCCCCAATGAGCAGTTCTTC. Its translation: CASSSPPRWVAGAPNEQFF.

The chain is built from TRBV10-3 and TRBJ2-3, with 12 nucleotides matching TRBD2. Germline CDR1 ENHRY, CDR2 SYGVKD. This CDR3 is built from 15 residues. With 5 bases clipped from V and 6 bases from J, the junction kept 6 bases outside the gene matches. CDR3 sequence (DNA): TGTGCCATCAGTCCTTCTAGCGGGGGGGCGGATACGCAGTATTTT. Protein: CAISPSSGGADTQYF.

The chain links TRBV2 to TRBJ2-7; 7 bases are a match to TRBD1. This CDR3 comprises 12 residues. Germline CDR1 reads SNHLY; CDR2 reads FYNNEI. After removal of 6 bases from V and 7 bases from J, the junction contained 6 bases not matched to a gene. Written as DNA, the CDR3 is TGTGCCAGCAGCACGGACAGGCGGGAGCAGTACTTC. This codes for CASSTDRREQYF.

V and J are TRBV6-1 and TRBJ1-3, with TRBD1 matching over 7 bases. TRBJ2-2 matches the DNA end more closely, so the J call is doubtful. Germline V CDR1 and CDR2: MNHNS, SASEGT. The CDR3 spans 16 residues. In nucleotides, the CDR3 is TGTGCCAGCAGTGAAGGACAGGGATGGAACACCGGGGAGCTGTTTTTT. This sequence encodes CASSEGQGWNTGELFF.

The J gene is TRBJ1-1, the V gene TRBV5-4, with D possibly being TRBD1 (6 bases). The CDR3 runs 16 residues. The ends were cut back, 1 base at V and 1 base at J, with 14 bases in the middle. CDR1 and CDR2 from the germline V gene are SGHNT and YYREEE (reference sequence). The CDR3 DNA is TGTGCCAGCAGCTTGTCGTTGGGGGCAGAGAACACTGAAGCTTTCTTT. Its protein is CASSLSLGAENTEAFF.

The rearrangement uses TRBV7-9 and TRBJ2-7; D may be TRBD1 (5 bases). The length of the CDR3 is 13 residues. Germline V gene sequence: CDR1 SEHNR, CDR2 FQNEAQ (reference sequence). The germline V and J ends were trimmed by 2 bases and 3 bases, with 8 bases remaining between them. The CDR3 DNA follows: TGTGCCAGCAGCTTACAGGGATTCTACGAGCAGTACTTC. This gives the protein CASSLQGFYEQYF. Full variable domain (outside the CDR3, taken from reference TRBV7-9 and TRBJ2-7): DTGVSQNPRHKITKRGQNVTFRCDPISEHNRLYWYRQTLGQGPEFLTYFQNEAQLEKSRLLSDRFSAERPKGSFSTLEIQRTEQGDSAMYLCASSLQGFYEQYFGPGTRLTVT.

Regarding this clone: The sample carries other DNA sequences with the same CDR3. DNA for the CDR3: TGTGCCAGCTCACCGACAGGGGAAGAGACCCAGTACTTC. Its protein is CASSPTGEETQYF. The genes are TRBV18 and TRBJ2-5, with TRBD1 matching over 8 bases. Looked up from germline, CDR1 is KGHSH and CDR2 is LQKENI. The trim removed 3 bases at V and 3 bases at J, leaving 0 bases unmatched. This CDR3 spans 13 amino acids. The whole variable domain, remainder taken from reference TRBV18 and TRBJ2-5, is NAGVMQNPRHLVRRRGQEARLRCSPMKGHSHVYWYRQLPEEGLKFMVYLQKENIIDESGMPKERFSAEFPKEGPSILRIQQVVRGDSAAYFCASSPTGEETQYFGPGTRLLVL.

This clone has only a few counts. J is TRBJ1-6 and V is TRBV7-2; 7 bases map to TRBD1. The CDR3 has 15 residues. V dropped 3 bases and J dropped 6; count of bases not matched to a gene: 5. Germline V gene sequence: CDR1 SGHTA, CDR2 FQGNSA. The CDR3 sequence: CASSFEGAPNSPLHF. The CDR3 DNA follows: TGTGCCAGCAGCTTTGAGGGGGCCCCTAATTCACCCCTCCACTTT.

The V and J genes are TRBV15 and TRBJ2-7; 7 positions match TRBD1. Germline CDR1 and CDR2: LNHNV and YYDKDF (reference sequence). The CDR3 loop spans 13 amino acids. The V gene end was trimmed by 5 bases and the J gene end by 3 bases; junction bases not matched to a gene: 4. In DNA form, the CDR3 reads TGTGCCACCAGCCAAAGACAGGGCTACGAGCAGTACTTC. As protein: CATSQRQGYEQYF.

This sequence joins TRBV24-1 and TRBJ1-2; maybe TRBD1 (6 bases). Between the trimmed V and J ends, which lost 4 bases and 8 bases, there was a span of 31 bases. Per the germline V gene, CDR1 is KGHDR and CDR2 is SFDVKD. The CDR3 consists of 19 residues. The CDR3 is CATSDSKSTGSRGSGGYTF. CDR3 bases: TGTGCCACCAGTGACTCCAAATCAACAGGGTCCCGGGGCTCTGGAGGCTACACCTTC.

The chain combines TRBV6-1 with TRBJ1-1; the match to TRBD1 covers 7 bases. V lost 2 bases and J lost 0; bases outside the gene matches: 3. CDR3 size: 15 residues. Germline lookup yields CDR1 MNHNS and CDR2 SASEGT. The CDR3 region has the DNA TGTGCCAGCAGTGAACCACAGGGGATGAACACTGAAGCTTTCTTT. This gives the protein CASSEPQGMNTEAFF.

This chain joins TRBV5-1 and TRBJ2-7, with TRBD1 matching 9 bases. The CDR3 is 17 residues long. Trimming at V came to 0 bases and at J to 0 bases, leaving 7 bases not matched to a gene. The V gene's germline CDR1 is SGHRS and CDR2 YFSETQ. The CDR3, as DNA: TGCGCCAGCAGCTTGGTAATAGGGACAGGGTCCTCCTACGAGCAGTACTTC. Its translation is CASSLVIGTGSSYEQYF.

A single count supports this clone. This chain joins TRBV30 and TRBJ1-6; 7 bases map to TRBD1. CDR1 and CDR2 (germline): GTSNPN, SVGIG (reference sequence). The V segment lost 4 bases and the J segment 9 bases; nucleotides outside the gene matches: 12. The length of the CDR3 is 15 residues. The CDR3 nucleotides read TGTGCCTGGAAAGGGCCTCAGGGGGGAAGTTCACCCCTCCACTTT. Encoded protein: CAWKGPQGGSSPLHF.

In its sample, this clone was seen once. This chain connects TRBV19 to TRBJ1-1; 8 bases are shared with TRBD1. The CDR3 is made up of 15 amino acids. Losses at the gene ends were 5 bases for V and 4 bases for J; bases not matched to a gene: 9. Germline values: CDR1 LNHDA, CDR2 SQIVND (reference sequence). CDR3 loop: CASSVTGVRGTEAFF. CDR3 DNA: TGTGCCAGTAGTGTGACAGGGGTGAGGGGCACTGAAGCTTTCTTT.

This clone has just a few counts. V and J are TRBV11-2 and TRBJ1-4; D remains unclear. Germline V gene data show CDR1 as SGHAT and CDR2 as FQNNGV. V was clipped by 0 bases and J by 7 bases, with 12 bases between them. The CDR3 extends over 15 amino acids. The CDR3 nucleotides are TGTGCCAGCAGCTTAGACTACGGGTTGGGTGAAAAACTGTTTTTT. Translated, it gives CASSLDYGLGEKLFF. Full variable domain (outside the CDR3, taken from reference TRBV11-2 and TRBJ1-4): EAGVAQSPRYKIIEKRQSVAFWCNPISGHATLYWYQQILGQGPKLLIQFQNNGVVDDSQLPKDRFSAERLKGVDSTLKIQPAKLEDSAVYLCASSLDYGLGEKLFFGSGTQLSVL.

The rearrangement joins TRBV6-5 to TRBJ1-5; D may be TRBD1 (6 bases). This CDR3 is 15 amino acids long. Between the trimmed V and J ends, which lost 6 bases and 3 bases, there was a span of 15 bases. The V gene's germline CDR1 is MNHEY and CDR2 SVGAGI. The CDR3 nucleotides read TGTGCCAGCAGACTACAGGGCTCCTCCAATCAGCCCCAGCATTTT. Its protein is CASRLQGSSNQPQHF.

This clone was seen only a few times. The chain employs TRBV6-5 and TRBJ1-5; D gene unclear. CDR1 and CDR2 (germline): MNHEY, SVGAGI. Deletions cut 6 bases from V and 11 bases from J, with 14 bases between. CDR3 length: 12 amino acids. CDR3 region: CASRDGPGSQHF. The CDR3 DNA reads TGTGCCAGCAGGGACGGTCCGGGGTCCCAGCATTTT.

The chain is built from TRBV6-5 and TRBJ1-2; TRBD1 matches 7 bases. Germline V lookup: CDR1 MNHEY, CDR2 SVGAGI. V lost 0 bases, J lost 5 bases, and 6 bases stayed unmatched. This CDR3 spans 15 amino acids. The CDR3 DNA is TGTGCCAGCAGTTACTCAGGGGGCTTGGGGTATGGCTACACCTTC. Its translation: CASSYSGGLGYGYTF.

This sequence joins TRBV5-6 and TRBJ2-3, with TRBD2 matching 10 bases. Germline V gives CDR1 SGHDT, CDR2 YYEEEE. CDR3 size: 17 residues. Trimming removed 3 bases from V and 6 bases from J; junction bases left unmatched: 13. The CDR3 sequence: CASSYPQAGGPGDTQYF. In nucleotides, the CDR3 is TGTGCCAGCAGCTACCCCCAAGCGGGAGGGCCCGGGGATACGCAGTATTTT.

This clone was counted only a few times. V is TRBV6-1 and J is TRBJ1-2; D gene ambiguous. CDR3 length: 13 residues. Germline values: CDR1 MNHNS, CDR2 SASEGT. V gave up 2 bases and J gave up 7 bases, with 11 bases separating them. CDR3 nucleotides: TGTGCCAGCAGTGAACAAGCGATTCGTGGCTACACCTTC. This sequence encodes CASSEQAIRGYTF.

The chain joins TRBV27 to TRBJ1-1, with TRBD1 matching over 7 bases. The junction had 7 bases not matched to a gene; V was cut back by 5 bases and J by 4 bases. The CDR3 sequence is 14 residues long. CDR1 and CDR2 (germline): MNHEY, SMNVEV (reference sequence). CDR3 residues: CASSPIQGGTEAFF. The CDR3 DNA is TGTGCCAGCAGTCCTATCCAGGGGGGCACTGAAGCTTTCTTT.

The chain combines TRBV19 with TRBJ1-5, with D perhaps TRBD1 (6 bases). This CDR3 has 16 amino acids. Germline-derived CDR1 and CDR2 are LNHDA and SQIVND (reference sequence). Between the trimmed V and J ends, which lost 5 bases and 6 bases, there was a span of 20 bases. CDR3 sequence: CASSDTGRLRVQPQHF. The CDR3 coding sequence is TGTGCCAGTAGTGACACAGGGAGATTAAGGGTTCAGCCCCAGCATTTT.

V gene TRBV2 combines with J gene TRBJ1-3; no firm D call. V lost 6 bases to trimming and J lost 4 bases, with 16 bases between them. The length of the CDR3 is 15 residues. CDR1 and CDR2 from the germline V gene are SNHLY and FYNNEI. The DNA of the CDR3 is TGTGCCAGCAGGGCGGCAGAGCAAGGCGGAAACACCATATATTTT. Encoded protein: CASRAAEQGGNTIYF.

This sequence joins TRBV6-5 and TRBJ2-7; perhaps TRBD2 as D (5 bases). Trimming removed 2 bases from V and 2 bases from J, with 13 bases in between. There are 15 residues in the CDR3. Per the germline V gene, CDR1 is MNHEY and CDR2 is SVGAGI. In nucleotides, the CDR3 is TGTGCCAGCAGTTACGACGCGAGCGGTCCCTACGAGCAGTACTTC. Encoded protein: CASSYDASGPYEQYF.

This chain connects TRBV6-6 to TRBJ1-5; the match to TRBD1 covers 7 bases. The junction had 5 bases not matched to a gene; V was cut back by 2 bases and J by 7 bases. This CDR3 contains 14 residues. Germline V gives CDR1 MNHNY, CDR2 SVGAGI (reference sequence). CDR3 bases: TGTGCCAGCAGTTACCTAGACAGGGAGCAGCCCCAGCATTTT. This codes for CASSYLDREQPQHF.

The chain combines TRBV21-1 with TRBJ1-5; the table names TRBD1, a call not compared with the DNA. TRBV21-1 corresponds to a pseudogene. The CDR3 has 18 amino acids. The CDR3 sequence: CASSKDSGTVYSNQPQHF. The DNA for the CDR3 is TGTGCCAGCAGCAAAGATTCAGGGACAGTTTATAGCAATCAGCCCCAGCATTTT.

The gene calls are TRBV7-9 and TRBJ2-5; 8 bases are a match to TRBD2. The CDR3 has 15 amino acids. Germline CDR1 reads SEHNR; CDR2 reads FQNEAQ (reference sequence). V lost 5 bases to trimming and J lost 0 bases; unmatched junction nucleotides: 5. CDR3 bases: TGTGCCAGCAGCATGCGACTAGCGAACCAAGAGACCCAGTACTTC. Its protein is CASSMRLANQETQYF.

The J gene is TRBJ2-3, the V gene TRBV6-1; D call uncertain. V dropped 8 bases and J dropped 2 bases, with 17 bases sitting between them. CDR3 length: 15 amino acids. CDR1 and CDR2 from the germline V gene are MNHNS and SASEGT. CDR3 loop: CASFPVITVTDTQYF. The CDR3 DNA follows: TGTGCCAGCTTTCCGGTTATAACCGTCACAGATACGCAGTATTTT.

This clone was observed once. The rearrangement joins TRBV19 to TRBJ1-2; D is uncertain. The CDR3 runs to 14 residues. Trimming removed 1 base from V and 3 bases from J, with 9 bases in between. CDR1 and CDR2 (germline): LNHDA, SQIVND (reference sequence). Written as DNA, the CDR3 is TGTGCCAGTAGTATAGGGCAGATTTACTATGGCTACACCTTC. The encoded protein is CASSIGQIYYGYTF.

The chain carries TRBV21-1 and TRBJ1-3. TRBV21-1 is a known pseudogene. This CDR3 is 15 amino acids long. The CDR3 nucleotides are TGTGCCAGCAGCAAAGTAGCTCACTCTGGAAACACCATATATTTT. Amino acid sequence: CASSKVAHSGNTIYF.